This TCR beta chain is drawn from a study of vaccination and CD4 T cells after COVID-19. Stated treatment: 10-day PBMC culture with coronavirus spike peptide pools or control peptides (ViraFEST assay). The ends were cut back, 6 bases at V and 5 bases at J, with 16 bases in the middle. The CDR3 consists of 13 residues. Germline V gene sequence: CDR1 DFQATT, CDR2 SNEGSKA (reference sequence). Scientists ran DNA taken from cultured CD4+ T cells through the Oncomine TCR Beta short-read assay for sequencing. From the PCR reads, TCRdb called clonotypes with MiXCR, one entry per CDR3 protein. The sample lists 4,500 or so distinct CDR3 sequences, 15% to 20% occurring once. Comments on this clonotype: Its antigen is currently unknown.

The chain carries TRBV20-1 and TRBJ2-5; D is uncertain. This receptor was obtained from a human donor who had recovered from COVID-19. Sequenced: CD4+ T cells from blood, cultured in vitro. CDR3 nucleotide sequence: TGCAGTGCACCACCGACGGAATGGGAGACCCAGTACTTC. It translates to CSAPPTEWETQYF.